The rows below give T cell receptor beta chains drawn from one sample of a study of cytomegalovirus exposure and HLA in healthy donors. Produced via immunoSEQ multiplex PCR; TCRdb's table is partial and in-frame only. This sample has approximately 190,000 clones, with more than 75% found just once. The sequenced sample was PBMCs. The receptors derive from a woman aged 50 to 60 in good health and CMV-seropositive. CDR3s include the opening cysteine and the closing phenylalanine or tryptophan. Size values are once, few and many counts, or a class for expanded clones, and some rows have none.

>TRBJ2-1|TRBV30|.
CAWSYGGGNNEQFF
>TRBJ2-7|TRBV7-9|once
CASSLLVGGAYEQYF
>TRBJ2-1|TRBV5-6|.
CASSFFTGSYNEQFF
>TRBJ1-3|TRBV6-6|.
CASSYPPQGSGNTIYF
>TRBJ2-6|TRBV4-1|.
CASSPEGGGSGANVLTF
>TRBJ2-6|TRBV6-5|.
CASSSGVPGANVLTF
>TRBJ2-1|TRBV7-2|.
CASSDSPGVQFF
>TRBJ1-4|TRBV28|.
CASSSGGRGDEKLFF
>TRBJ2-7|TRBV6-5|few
CASEDSGAYEQYF
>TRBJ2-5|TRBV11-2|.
CASSLRGGQETQYF
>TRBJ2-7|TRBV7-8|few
CASSPQGGVYEQYF
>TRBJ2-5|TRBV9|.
CASSPRGGANQETQYF
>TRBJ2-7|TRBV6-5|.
CASRSSGTGLYEQYF
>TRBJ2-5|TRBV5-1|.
CASTQGLAGGRVKYF
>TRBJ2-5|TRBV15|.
CATSGGTGWQETQYF
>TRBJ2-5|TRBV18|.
CASSPLGVGAYQETQYF
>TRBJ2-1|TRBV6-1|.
CASGTEYNEQFF
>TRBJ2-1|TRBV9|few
CASSRGQGWYNEQFF
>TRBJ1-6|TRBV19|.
CASSVQEGNSPLHF
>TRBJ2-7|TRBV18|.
CASSPDRGISYEQYF
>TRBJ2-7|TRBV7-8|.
CASSLSHAYEQYF
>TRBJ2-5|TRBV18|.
CASSPPPGGETQYF
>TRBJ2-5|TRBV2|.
CASGEGGRETQYF
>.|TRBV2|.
CASNSGTGSYEQYF
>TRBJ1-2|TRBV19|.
CASSSPGGYYGYTF
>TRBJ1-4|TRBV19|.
CASKSGQSNEKLFF
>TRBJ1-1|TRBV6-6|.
CASSYGQGGNTEAFF
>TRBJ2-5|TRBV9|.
CASSVATGSSQETQYF
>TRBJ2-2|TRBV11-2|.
CASSQGPGLAGERGGELFF
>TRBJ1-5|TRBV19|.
CASNVQLDQPQHF
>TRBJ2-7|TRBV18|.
CASSPLGQGTGEQYF
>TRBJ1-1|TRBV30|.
CARDRANTEAFF
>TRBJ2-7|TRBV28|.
CASSARGSAYEQYF
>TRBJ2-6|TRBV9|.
CASSADRVSGANVLTF
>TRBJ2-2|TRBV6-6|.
CASTGRGGLTGELFF
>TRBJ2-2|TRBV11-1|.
CASSPGGTNTGELFF
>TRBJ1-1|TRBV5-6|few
CASIAGQVWNTEAFF
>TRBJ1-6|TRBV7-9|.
CASSARQVDNSPLHF
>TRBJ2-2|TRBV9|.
CASSPSAYTGELFF
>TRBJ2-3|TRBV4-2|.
CASSQNRFGAPDTQYF
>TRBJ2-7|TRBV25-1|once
CASRSQGSYEQYF
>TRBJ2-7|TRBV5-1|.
CASNVDIGAYEQYF
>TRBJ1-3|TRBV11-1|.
CASMGATGNTIYF
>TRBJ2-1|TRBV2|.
CASSERVGGSYNEQFF
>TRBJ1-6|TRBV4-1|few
CASSAKSGQGSSSYNSPLHF
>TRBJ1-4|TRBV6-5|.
CASSESSNEKLFF
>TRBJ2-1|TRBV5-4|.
CASSIGGPGLAAQEQFF